This entry concerns a single TCR beta chain. No antigen is known for it. No base quality information exists; no much larger clone differs at one position. Only healthy Caucasian donors were included. Three unrelated non-twin adults were also sequenced: a male aged 18 to 30, a male aged 50 to 60 and a female aged 50 to 60. Miltenyi CD45RO+ enrichment and human naive T-cell isolation kits were used to isolate memory (CD45RO+) and naive T cells from PBMC. The germline V end is reduced by 5 bases and the J end by 0 bases; junction bases left unmatched: 7. The CDR3 runs 16 amino acids, cysteine and phenylalanine included. Only the CDR3 part of the read is kept: 48 bases, read in frame from the first base. The germline V gene encodes CDR1 SNHLY and CDR2 FYNNEI. The data derive from a study of identical twins (TCRdb year 2016). Some background on the complete study: To test whether fetal clonotypes persist, the study used deep sequencing on TCR alpha and beta repertoires from monozygotic twins, unrelated adults of various ages, and cord blood. To rule out contamination, replicate twin experiments were performed at different times with different library preparation protocols. What the work shows at the level of the full study, not this receptor alone: Recombination models systematically underestimated out-of-frame TCR alpha sharing in monozygotic twins but agreed with sharing between unrelated individuals. Conclusions relied on cross-sectional statistical analysis, since the same donors could not be followed over many years. Compared with coincidental sharing between unrelated individuals, out-of-frame TCR alpha sequences shared between twins showed an excess of sequences with low generation probability. Abundant cord blood beta clonotypes had fewer insertions, young adult naive repertoires showed a similar but weaker trend, and memory repertoires showed no such trend. The excess sharing between twins in beta out-of-frame sequences was weaker because fewer shared sequences reduced the signal-to-noise ratio. Zero-insertion analyses could be partly confounded by invariant T cells such as MAIT and iNKT, although diverse VJ usage argued against such confounding for most clonotypes.

Libraries came from 5' RACE. This sample was sequenced with an Illumina HiSeq 2000. A universal primer binding site was added through template switching, and the final cDNA carried a unique molecular identifier so that TCR cDNA molecules could be counted accurately. First-strand cDNA for TCR alpha and beta chains was synthesized from specific primers in the conserved constant-segment region. To control for contamination, every cDNA library was double barcoded, receiving both a SMART-Mk sample barcode and Illumina barcodes. TruSeq adapter sequences and Illumina sample barcodes were added in two successive PCR steps. Sequencing of the TCR alpha and beta cDNA libraries was done on the Illumina HiSeq platform using custom primers. Per the source publication's procedure: MiGEC processed the raw reads to extract unique molecular identifiers, while MiXCR was used to determine the CDR3 positions. Recombination models were inferred per individual with the repgenHMM and IGoR tools using an EM algorithm. The tcR package in R was used for shared clonotype analysis, with sharing normalized by the product of cloneset sizes. Out-of-frame nonproductive sequences were analyzed to study raw recombination free of thymic and clonal selection effects. TCRdb ran its own pipeline on the public reads, namely fastp trimming at Q25 and MiXCR clone calling, and kept in-frame beta chains. One record per CDR3 amino acid sequence lists the most common genes and DNA. These V and J calls derive from TCRdb rather than the authors' analysis. The sample table lists fewer than 450,000 distinct CDR3 sequences, 7% to 9.5% of them with a count of one. Approximately 9.3% of the sample belongs to the ten largest clones.

The chain links TRBV2 with TRBJ1-3; TRBD1 fits 7 bases in the junction. This receptor was obtained from a woman aged 45-65 years in good health. What was sequenced was naive T cells sorted from blood. Read against the paper, the sample's cell subset or site label means: cells isolated with a human naive T-cell isolation kit. The DNA sequence is given as TGTGCCAGCAGTCCCCAGGGACAGACCTCTGGAAACACCATATATTTT. Translated, it gives CASSPQGQTSGNTIYF.